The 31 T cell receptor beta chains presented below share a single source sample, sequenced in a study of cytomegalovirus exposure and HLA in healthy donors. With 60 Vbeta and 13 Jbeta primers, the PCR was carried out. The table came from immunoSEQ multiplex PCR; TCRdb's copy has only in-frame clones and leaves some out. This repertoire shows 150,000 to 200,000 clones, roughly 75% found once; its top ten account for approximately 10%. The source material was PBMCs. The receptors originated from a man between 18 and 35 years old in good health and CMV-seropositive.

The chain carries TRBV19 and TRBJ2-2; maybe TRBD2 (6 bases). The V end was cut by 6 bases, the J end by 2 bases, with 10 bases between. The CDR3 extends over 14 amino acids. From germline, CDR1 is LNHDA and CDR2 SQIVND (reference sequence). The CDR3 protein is CASRTGLNTGELFF. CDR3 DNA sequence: TGTGCCAGTAGGACGGGACTTAACACCGGGGAGCTGTTTTTT.

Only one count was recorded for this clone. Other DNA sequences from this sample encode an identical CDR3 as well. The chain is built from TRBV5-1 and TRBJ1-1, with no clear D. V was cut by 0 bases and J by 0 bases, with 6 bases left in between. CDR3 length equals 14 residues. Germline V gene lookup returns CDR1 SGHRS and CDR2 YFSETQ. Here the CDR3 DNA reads TGCGCCAGCAGCTTGGGGGAGATGAACACTGAAGCTTTCTTT. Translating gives CASSLGEMNTEAFF.

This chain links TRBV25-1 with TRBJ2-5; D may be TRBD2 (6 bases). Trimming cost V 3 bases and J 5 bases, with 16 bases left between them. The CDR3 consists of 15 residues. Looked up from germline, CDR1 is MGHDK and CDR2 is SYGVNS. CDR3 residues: CASSETEGLGETQYF. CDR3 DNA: TGTGCCAGCAGTGAGACGGAGGGTTTGGGCGAGACCCAGTACTTC. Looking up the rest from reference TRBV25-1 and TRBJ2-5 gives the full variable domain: EADIYQTPRYLVIGTGKKITLECSQTMGHDKMYWYQQDPGMELHLIHYSYGVNSTEKGDLSSESTVSRIRTEHFPLTLESARPSHTSQYLCASSETEGLGETQYFGPGTRLLVL.

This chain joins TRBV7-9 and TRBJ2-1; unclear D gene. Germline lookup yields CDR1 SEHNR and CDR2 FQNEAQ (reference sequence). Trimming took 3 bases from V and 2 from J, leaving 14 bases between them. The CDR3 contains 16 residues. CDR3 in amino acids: CASSFLSNAAYNEQFF. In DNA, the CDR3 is TGTGCCAGCAGCTTTCTTAGTAACGCGGCCTACAATGAGCAGTTCTTC.

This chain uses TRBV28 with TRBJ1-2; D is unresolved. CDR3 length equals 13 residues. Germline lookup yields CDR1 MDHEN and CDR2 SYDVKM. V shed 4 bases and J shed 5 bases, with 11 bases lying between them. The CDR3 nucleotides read TGTGCCAGCAGTTCCCGCCCTATATATGGCTACACCTTC. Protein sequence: CASSSRPIYGYTF.

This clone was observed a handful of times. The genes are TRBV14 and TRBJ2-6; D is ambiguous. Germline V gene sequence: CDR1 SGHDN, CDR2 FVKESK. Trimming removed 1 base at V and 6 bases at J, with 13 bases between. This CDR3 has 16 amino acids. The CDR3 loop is CASSQVRGLTANVLTF. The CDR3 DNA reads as TGTGCCAGCAGCCAAGTCCGCGGATTAACGGCCAACGTCCTGACTTTC.

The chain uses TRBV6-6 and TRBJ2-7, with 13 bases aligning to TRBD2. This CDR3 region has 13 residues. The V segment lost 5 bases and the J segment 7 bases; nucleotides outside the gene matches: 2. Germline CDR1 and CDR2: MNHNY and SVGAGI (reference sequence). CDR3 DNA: TGTGCCAGCAGTCCGGGACTAGCGGGAGAGCAGTACTTC. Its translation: CASSPGLAGEQYF.

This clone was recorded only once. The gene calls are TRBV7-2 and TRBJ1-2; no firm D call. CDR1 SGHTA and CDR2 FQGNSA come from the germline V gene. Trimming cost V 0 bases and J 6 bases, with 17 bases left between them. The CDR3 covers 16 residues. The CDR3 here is CASSLARAGPLDGYTF. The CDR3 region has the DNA TGTGCCAGCAGCTTAGCGAGGGCAGGACCTCTTGATGGCTACACCTTC.

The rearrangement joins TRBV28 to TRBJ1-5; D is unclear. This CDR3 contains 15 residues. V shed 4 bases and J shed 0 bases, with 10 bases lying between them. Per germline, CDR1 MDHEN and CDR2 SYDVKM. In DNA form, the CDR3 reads TGTGCCAGCAGTTCGCCGACACTTAGCAATCAGCCCCAGCATTTT. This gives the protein CASSSPTLSNQPQHF.

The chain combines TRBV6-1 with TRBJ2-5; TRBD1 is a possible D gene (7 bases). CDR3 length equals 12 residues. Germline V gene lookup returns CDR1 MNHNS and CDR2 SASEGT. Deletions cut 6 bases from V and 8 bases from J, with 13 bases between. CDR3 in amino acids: CASSQEGATQYF. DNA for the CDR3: TGTGCCAGCAGCCAGGAGGGGGCTACCCAGTACTTC.

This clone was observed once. The CDR3 spells CASRRRDFPYEQYF. CDR3 sequence (DNA): TGTGCCAGCAGAAGACGGGACTTTCCCTACGAGCAGTACTTC. V and J are TRBV6-5 and TRBJ2-7; D is perhaps TRBD2 (6 bases). Germline loops: CDR1 MNHEY, CDR2 SVGAGI. The ends were cut back, 6 bases at V and 2 bases at J, with 14 bases in the middle. This CDR3 is built from 14 residues.

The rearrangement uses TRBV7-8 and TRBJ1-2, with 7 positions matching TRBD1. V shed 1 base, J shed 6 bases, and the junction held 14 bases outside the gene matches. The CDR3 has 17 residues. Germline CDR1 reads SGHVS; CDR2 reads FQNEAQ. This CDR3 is CASSLVRTGQFLDGYTF. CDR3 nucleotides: TGTGCCAGCAGCTTAGTTAGGACGGGACAGTTTTTAGATGGCTACACCTTC.

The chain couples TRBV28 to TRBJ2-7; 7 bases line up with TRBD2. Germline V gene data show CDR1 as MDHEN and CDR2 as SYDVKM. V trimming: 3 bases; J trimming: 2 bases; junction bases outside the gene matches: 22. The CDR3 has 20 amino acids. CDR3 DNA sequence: TGTGCCAGCAGTTTCGGCTCTCTCCAAAGGGTGGCGGGAGACCCCTACGAGCAGTACTTC. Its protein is CASSFGSLQRVAGDPYEQYF.

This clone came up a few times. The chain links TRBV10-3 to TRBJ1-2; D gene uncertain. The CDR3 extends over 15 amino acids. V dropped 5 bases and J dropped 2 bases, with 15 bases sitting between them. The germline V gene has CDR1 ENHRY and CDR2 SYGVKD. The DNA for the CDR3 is TGTGCCATCAGTCCCCAAGGGAGACAAAACTATGGCTACACCTTC. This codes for CAISPQGRQNYGYTF.

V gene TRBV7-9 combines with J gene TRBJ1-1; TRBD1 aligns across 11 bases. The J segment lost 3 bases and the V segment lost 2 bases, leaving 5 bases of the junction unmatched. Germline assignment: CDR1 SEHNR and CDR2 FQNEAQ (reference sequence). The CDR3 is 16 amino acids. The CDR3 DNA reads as TGTGCCAGCAGCTTACCCGGGGACAGGGGGTACACTGAAGCTTTCTTT. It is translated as CASSLPGDRGYTEAFF.

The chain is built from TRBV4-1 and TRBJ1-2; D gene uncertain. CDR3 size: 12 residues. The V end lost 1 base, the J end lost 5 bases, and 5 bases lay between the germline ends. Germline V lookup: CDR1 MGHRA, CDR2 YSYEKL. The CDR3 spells CASSQGVYGYTF. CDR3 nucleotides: TGCGCCAGCAGCCAAGGAGTTTATGGCTACACCTTC.

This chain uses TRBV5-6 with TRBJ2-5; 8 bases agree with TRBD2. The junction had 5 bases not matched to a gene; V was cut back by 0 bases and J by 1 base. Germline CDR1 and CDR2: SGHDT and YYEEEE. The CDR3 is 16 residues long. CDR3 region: CASSLVSREVQETQYF. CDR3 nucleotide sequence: TGTGCCAGCAGCTTGGTATCGCGGGAGGTCCAAGAGACCCAGTACTTC. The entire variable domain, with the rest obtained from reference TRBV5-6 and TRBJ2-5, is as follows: DAGVTQSPTHLIKTRGQQVTLRCSPKSGHDTVSWYQQALGQGPQFIFQYYEEEERQRGNFPDRFSGHQFPNYSSELNVNALLLGDSALYLCASSLVSREVQETQYFGPGTRLLVL.

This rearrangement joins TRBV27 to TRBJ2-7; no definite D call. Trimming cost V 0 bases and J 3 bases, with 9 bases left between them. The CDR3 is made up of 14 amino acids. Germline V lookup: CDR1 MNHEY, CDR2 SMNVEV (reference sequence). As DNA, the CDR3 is TGTGCCAGCAGTTTATCTGGGCCTTACTACGAGCAGTACTTC. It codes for CASSLSGPYYEQYF.

For the CDR3, the DNA is TGTGCCAGCAGCCTTGGGAGGGAGTCTCGAAAACTGTTTTTT. Translated, it gives CASSLGRESRKLFF. V usage is TRBV7-2 and J usage is TRBJ1-4; D remains unclear. Germline CDR1 is SGHTA and CDR2 is FQGNSA. The germline V and J ends were trimmed by 5 bases and 10 bases, with 17 bases remaining between them. The CDR3 extends over 14 amino acids.

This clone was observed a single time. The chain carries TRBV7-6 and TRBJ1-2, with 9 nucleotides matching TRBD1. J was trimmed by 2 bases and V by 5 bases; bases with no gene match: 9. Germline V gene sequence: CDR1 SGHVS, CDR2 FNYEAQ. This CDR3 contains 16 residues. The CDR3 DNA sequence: TGTGCCAGCAGCCAACGACCGGGACAGGGAAACTATGGCTACACCTTC. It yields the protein CASSQRPGQGNYGYTF.

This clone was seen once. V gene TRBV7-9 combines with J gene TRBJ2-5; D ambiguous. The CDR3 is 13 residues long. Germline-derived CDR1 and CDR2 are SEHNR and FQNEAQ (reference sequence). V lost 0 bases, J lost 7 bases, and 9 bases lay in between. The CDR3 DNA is TGTGCCAGCAGCTTAGCTCAAACCAGGACCCAGTACTTC. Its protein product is CASSLAQTRTQYF.

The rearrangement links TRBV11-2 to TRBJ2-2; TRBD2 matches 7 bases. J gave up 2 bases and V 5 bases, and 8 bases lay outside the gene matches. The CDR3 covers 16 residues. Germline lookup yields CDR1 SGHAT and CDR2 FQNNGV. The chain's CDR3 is CASSEPGRENTGELFF. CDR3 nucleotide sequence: TGTGCCAGCAGCGAACCGGGGAGGGAAAACACCGGGGAGCTGTTTTTT.

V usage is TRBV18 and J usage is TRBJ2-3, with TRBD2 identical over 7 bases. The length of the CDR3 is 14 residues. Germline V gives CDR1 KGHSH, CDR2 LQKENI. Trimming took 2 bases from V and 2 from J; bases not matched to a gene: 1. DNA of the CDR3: TGTGCCAGCTCACCAGGACTAGACACAGATACGCAGTATTTT. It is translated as CASSPGLDTDTQYF.

The CDR3 nucleotides read TGTGCCACGCGGGAGCCTAGCACAGATACGCAGTATTTT. Encoded protein: CATREPSTDTQYF. The chain recombines TRBV28 with TRBJ2-3; 7 nucleotides match TRBD2. This CDR3 is built from 13 residues. After removal of 10 bases from V and 0 bases from J, the junction contained 4 bases not matched to a gene. Germline V gene sequence: CDR1 MDHEN, CDR2 SYDVKM.

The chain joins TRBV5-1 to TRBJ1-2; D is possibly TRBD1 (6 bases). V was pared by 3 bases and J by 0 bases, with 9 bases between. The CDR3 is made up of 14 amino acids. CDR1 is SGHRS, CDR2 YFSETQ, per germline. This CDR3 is CASSWDTTNYGYTF. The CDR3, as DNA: TGCGCCAGCAGCTGGGACACCACTAACTATGGCTACACCTTC.

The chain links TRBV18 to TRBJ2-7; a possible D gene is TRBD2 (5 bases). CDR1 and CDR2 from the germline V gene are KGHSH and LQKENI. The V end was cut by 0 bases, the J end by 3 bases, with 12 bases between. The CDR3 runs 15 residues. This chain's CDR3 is CASSPPSGNLYEQYF. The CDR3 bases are TGTGCCAGCTCACCACCGTCGGGGAACCTCTACGAGCAGTACTTC. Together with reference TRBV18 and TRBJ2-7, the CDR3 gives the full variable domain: NAGVMQNPRHLVRRRGQEARLRCSPMKGHSHVYWYRQLPEEGLKFMVYLQKENIIDESGMPKERFSAEFPKEGPSILRIQQVVRGDSAAYFCASSPPSGNLYEQYFGPGTRLTVT.

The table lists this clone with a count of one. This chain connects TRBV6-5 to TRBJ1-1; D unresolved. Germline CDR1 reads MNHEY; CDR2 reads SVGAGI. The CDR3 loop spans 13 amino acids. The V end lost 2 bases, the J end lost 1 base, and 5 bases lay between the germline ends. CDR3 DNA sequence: TGTGCCAGCAGTTACGTCTCGAACACTGAAGCTTTCTTT. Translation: CASSYVSNTEAFF.

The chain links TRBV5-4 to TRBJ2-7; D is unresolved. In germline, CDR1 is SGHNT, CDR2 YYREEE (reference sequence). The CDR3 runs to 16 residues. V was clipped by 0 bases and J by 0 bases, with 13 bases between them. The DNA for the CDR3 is TGTGCCAGCAGCTTGGGGCAGATAATTAACTCCTACGAGCAGTACTTC. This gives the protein CASSLGQIINSYEQYF. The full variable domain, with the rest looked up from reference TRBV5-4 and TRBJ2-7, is ETGVTQSPTHLIKTRGQQVTLRCSSQSGHNTVSWYQQALGQGPQFIFQYYREEENGRGNFPPRFSGLQFPNYSSELNVNALELDDSALYLCASSLGQIINSYEQYFGPGTRLTVT.

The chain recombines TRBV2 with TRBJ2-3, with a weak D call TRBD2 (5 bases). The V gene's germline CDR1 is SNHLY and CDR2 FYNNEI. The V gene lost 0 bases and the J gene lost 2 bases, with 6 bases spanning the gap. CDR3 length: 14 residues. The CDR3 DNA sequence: TGTGCCAGCAGTGAAGCGGGAGCCACAGATACGCAGTATTTT. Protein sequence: CASSEAGATDTQYF.

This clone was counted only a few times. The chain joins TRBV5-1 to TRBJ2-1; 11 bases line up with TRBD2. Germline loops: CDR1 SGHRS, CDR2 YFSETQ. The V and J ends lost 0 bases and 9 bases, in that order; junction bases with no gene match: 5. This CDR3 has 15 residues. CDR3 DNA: TGCGCCAGCAGCTTGGTTTTAGCGGGAGGGGTTGAGCAGTTCTTC. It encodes CASSLVLAGGVEQFF. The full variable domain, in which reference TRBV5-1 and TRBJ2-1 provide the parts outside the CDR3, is KAGVTQTPRYLIKTRGQQVTLSCSPISGHRSVSWYQQTPGQGLQFLFEYFSETQRNKGNFPGRFSGRQFSNSRSEMNVSTLELGDSALYLCASSLVLAGGVEQFFGPGTRLTVL.

As DNA, the CDR3 is TGTGCCAGCAGCTGGGCCTTGGGCGATGAGCAGTTCTTC. This translates into CASSWALGDEQFF. The chain couples TRBV7-9 to TRBJ2-1; D gene ambiguous. V dropped 4 bases and J dropped 8 bases, with 12 bases sitting between them. The CDR3 has 13 residues. The germline CDR1 and CDR2 sequences are SEHNR and FQNEAQ (reference sequence).